This TCR beta chain was sequenced for a study of T cells in Graves' hyperthyroidism and ophthalmopathy. Points from the study as a whole: Most thyroid clonotypes expanded above 0.001 were also detected in blood. Ophthalmopathy stood apart from stable hyperthyroidism in a 13 V-J model.

Germline V CDR1 and CDR2: MNHEY, SMNVEV (reference sequence). The junction had 5 bases not matched to a gene; V was cut back by 4 bases and J by 4 bases. The CDR3 runs 15 residues. Amplified regions were TCR beta CDR3 sequences from RNA transcripts. First-round RT-PCR of the TCR CDR3 relied on the HTBI primer set. Each CDR3 protein is one row after TCRdb ran MiXCR on the multiplex PCR reads. Counted here are over 350,000 distinct CDR3 sequences, roughly 14% occurring once; the ten biggest clones make up less than 15%. This clonotype was observed many times. What it binds is not known. For the diagnoses, clinical symptoms, serum thyroxine and TRAb, thyroid ultrasound and orbital computed tomography were used. PBMCs were sourced from approximately 9 ml fresh peripheral blood.

This receptor was obtained from a man between 18 and 29 years old with Graves' ophthalmopathy. The sequenced sample consisted of blood. This chain joins TRBV27 and TRBJ2-1; 9 bases are a match to TRBD2. The CDR3 nucleotides read TGTGCCAGCAGTTCTAGCGGGAAACCATACAATGAGCAGTTCTTC. As protein: CASSSSGKPYNEQFF.